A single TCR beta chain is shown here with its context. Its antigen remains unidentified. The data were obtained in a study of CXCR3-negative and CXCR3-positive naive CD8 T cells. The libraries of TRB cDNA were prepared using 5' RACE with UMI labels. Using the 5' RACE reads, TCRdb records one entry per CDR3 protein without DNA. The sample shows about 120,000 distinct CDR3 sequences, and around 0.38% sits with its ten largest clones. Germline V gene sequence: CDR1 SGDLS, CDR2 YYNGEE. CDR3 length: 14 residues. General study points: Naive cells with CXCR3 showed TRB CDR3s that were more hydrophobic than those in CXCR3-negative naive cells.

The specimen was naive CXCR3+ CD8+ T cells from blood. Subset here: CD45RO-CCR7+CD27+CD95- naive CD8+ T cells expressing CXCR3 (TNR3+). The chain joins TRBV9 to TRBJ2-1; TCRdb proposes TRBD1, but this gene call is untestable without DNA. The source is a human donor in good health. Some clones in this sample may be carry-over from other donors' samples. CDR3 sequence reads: CASSVGDRASEQFF.